This T cell receptor beta chain originates from a study of blood T cell repertoires in COVID-19. The assay was immunoSEQ multiplex PCR, and TCRdb's table has in-frame clones only and misses some. The table has approximately 250,000 clones, approximately 90% seen once. This CDR3 is 14 amino acids long. Trimming removed 2 bases from V and 1 base from J, with 9 bases in between. Germline V CDR1 and CDR2: SGHRS, YFSETQ. The sequence was collected from a woman aged 30 to 39 with acute COVID-19. The rearrangement joins TRBV5-1 to TRBJ1-1; perhaps TRBD1 as D (6 bases). What was sequenced was PBMCs or T cells enriched from blood (not recorded which). CDR3 in amino acids: CASSLGTQNTEAFF. For the CDR3, the DNA is TGCGCCAGCAGCTTAGGGACACAGAACACTGAAGCTTTCTTT. Full variable domain (rest looked up from reference TRBV5-1 and TRBJ1-1): KAGVTQTPRYLIKTRGQQVTLSCSPISGHRSVSWYQQTPGQGLQFLFEYFSETQRNKGNFPGRFSGRQFSNSRSEMNVSTLELGDSALYLCASSLGTQNTEAFFGQGTRLTVV.